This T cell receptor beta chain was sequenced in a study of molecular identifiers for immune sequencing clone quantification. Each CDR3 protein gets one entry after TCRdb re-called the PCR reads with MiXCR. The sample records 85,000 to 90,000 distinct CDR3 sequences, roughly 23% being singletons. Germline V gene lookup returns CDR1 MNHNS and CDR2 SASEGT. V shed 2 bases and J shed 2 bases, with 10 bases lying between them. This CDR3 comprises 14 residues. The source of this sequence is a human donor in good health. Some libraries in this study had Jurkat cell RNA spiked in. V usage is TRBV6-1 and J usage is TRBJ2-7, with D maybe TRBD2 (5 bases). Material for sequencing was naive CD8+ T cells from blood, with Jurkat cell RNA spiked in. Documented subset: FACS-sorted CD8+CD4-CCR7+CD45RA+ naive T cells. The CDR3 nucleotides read TGTGCCAGCAGTGAACGAGGGCCCACCTACGAGCAGTACTTC. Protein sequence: CASSERGPTYEQYF.